This T cell receptor beta chain was recorded in a study of cytomegalovirus exposure and HLA in healthy donors. The germline gives CDR1 SGHNT, CDR2 YYREEE (reference sequence). J gave up 7 bases and V 7 bases, and 11 bases lay outside the gene matches. This CDR3 has 16 amino acids. It was with 60 Vbeta and 13 Jbeta primers that the PCR ran. Sequenced by immunoSEQ multiplex PCR; TCRdb stores in-frame clones only, minus some. Of 250,000 to 300,000 clones in the sample, about 90% were seen once. The receptor's source is a girl aged 2 to 9 in good health and CMV-seronegative. Sequencing was performed on PBMCs. The V call is TRBV5-4, the J call TRBJ2-1; 13 bases agree with TRBD2. This CDR3 reads CASGPSGTSGINEQFF. The CDR3 region has the DNA TGTGCCAGCGGCCCCTCCGGGACTAGCGGGATAAATGAGCAGTTCTTC.